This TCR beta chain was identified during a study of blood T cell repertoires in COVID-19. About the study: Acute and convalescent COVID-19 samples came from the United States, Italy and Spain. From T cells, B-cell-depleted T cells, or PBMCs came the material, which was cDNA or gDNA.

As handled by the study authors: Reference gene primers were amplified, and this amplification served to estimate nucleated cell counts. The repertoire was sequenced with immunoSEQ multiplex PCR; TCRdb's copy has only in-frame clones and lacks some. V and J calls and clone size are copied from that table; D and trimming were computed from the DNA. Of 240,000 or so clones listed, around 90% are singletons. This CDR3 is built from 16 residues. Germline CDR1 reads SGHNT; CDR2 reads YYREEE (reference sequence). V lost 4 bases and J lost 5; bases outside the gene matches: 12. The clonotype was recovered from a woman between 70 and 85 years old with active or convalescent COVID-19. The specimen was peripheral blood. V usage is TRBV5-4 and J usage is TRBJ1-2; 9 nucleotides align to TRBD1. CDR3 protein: CASSTGMDRGVYGYTF. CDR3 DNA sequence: TGTGCCAGCAGCACCGGGATGGACAGGGGCGTATATGGCTACACCTTC.